The source of this T cell receptor beta chain is a study of a mutant IDH1 vaccine in newly diagnosed glioma. Study context: Patients received vaccination from 4-6 weeks after radiotherapy alone, or with temozolomide cycles. Before enrollment, the patients had been treated with radiotherapy alone, temozolomide alone, or both together. Most of them had received both.

Measured with immunoSEQ multiplex PCR; TCRdb has only the in-frame clones, and not every one. The table shows about 59,000 clones, with around 86% occurring only once. This clone was observed once. Its antigen remains unidentified. Time point described: week 47, end of study. In the vaccine, a single dose held 300 ug of the mutant IDH1 20-mer peptide, along with topical imiquimod. The CDR3 length is 16 residues. Germline V lookup: CDR1 SGHRS, CDR2 YFSETQ. V lost 2 bases and J lost 5, with 19 bases in between. The starting material was PBMCs, obtained from a glioma patient whose treatment included an IDH1 peptide vaccine. The chain links TRBV5-1 to TRBJ1-2; D gene unclear. This TCR was sampled from a man aged 30 to 45 with glioma. The DNA for the CDR3 is TGCGCCAGCAGCTTCTCGGACCCGTTGGCGGGGTATGGCTACACCTTC. Encoded protein: CASSFSDPLAGYGYTF.